This is a list of T cell receptor beta chains from one sample in a study of blood T cell repertoires in COVID-19. Here immunoSEQ multiplex PCR was the method, and the copy in TCRdb shows in-frame clones only, minus some. The profile shows around 190,000 clones, over 80% of them singletons. The sequencing input was peripheral blood. These receptors came from an older woman with COVID-19, enrolled during active disease. The CDR3 runs from the conserved cysteine through the conserved F or W. Fields, in order: J gene, D gene, clone size, V gene, CDR3 protein, CDR3 DNA. The D gene is left open where the match is weak. Clone size, where shown, is once, few, many, or a class for clones that have expanded.

TRBJ2-2 | TRBD1 | once | TRBV25-1 | CASSLLQGDTNTGELFF | TGTGCCAGCAGCCTCTTACAGGGGGATACGAACACCGGGGAGCTGTTTTTT
TRBJ1-1 | NA | NA | TRBV5-1 | CASSSQYDRNTEAFF | TGCGCCAGCAGCTCGCAATACGACAGGAACACTGAAGCTTTCTTT
TRBJ1-5 | NA | NA | TRBV27 | CASSLQGLGQPQHF | TGTGCCAGCAGTTTGCAGGGGCTGGGACAGCCCCAGCATTTT
TRBJ2-1 | TRBD1 | NA | TRBV30 | CAWSLGQEYNEQFF | TGTGCCTGGAGTCTCGGACAGGAGTACAATGAGCAGTTCTTC
TRBJ1-6 | TRBD1 | NA | TRBV10-3 | CAISEWGQGASPLHF | TGTGCCATCAGTGAGTGGGGACAGGGGGCTTCACCCCTCCACTTT
TRBJ1-5 | TRBD1 | NA | TRBV6-1 | CASSEQTGAQPQHF | TGTGCCAGCAGTGAACAGACAGGGGCCCAGCCCCAGCATTTT
TRBJ1-1 | TRBD1 | NA | TRBV7-3 | CASSLGTRQGVGAFF | TGTGCCAGCAGCTTAGGGACCCGACAGGGTGTTGGAGCTTTCTTT
TRBJ2-5 | NA | NA | TRBV6-5 | CASLGQTQETQYF | TGTGCCAGCCTCGGTCAGACTCAAGAGACCCAGTACTTC
TRBJ2-1 | TRBD1 | NA | TRBV5-1 | CASSLGTGGREQFF | TGCGCCAGCAGCTTGGGGACAGGGGGCCGTGAGCAGTTCTTC
TRBJ2-1 | TRBD2 | few | TRBV27 | CASTAMKGTSGSKVYNEQFF | TGTGCCAGCACCGCAATGAAGGGGACTAGCGGGAGTAAGGTCTACAATGAGCAGTTCTTC
TRBJ2-5 | NA | NA | TRBV20-1 | CSARGASQYF | TGCAGTGCTAGGGGCGCTTCCCAGTACTTC
TRBJ2-1 | TRBD2 | NA | TRBV14 | CASSQALAGGGEQFF | TGTGCCAGCAGCCAAGCTCTAGCGGGGGGGGGTGAGCAGTTCTTC
TRBJ2-1 | TRBD1 | few | TRBV28 | CASSTSGTGGYNEQFF | TGTGCCAGCAGTACATCCGGGACAGGGGGGTACAATGAGCAGTTCTTC
TRBJ2-7 | NA | NA | TRBV5-1 | CASSPPGRGVKDEQYF | TGCGCCAGCAGCCCGCCGGGCAGGGGAGTAAAGGACGAGCAGTACTTC
TRBJ1-1 | TRBD1 | NA | TRBV10-3 | CAISGNDRVTEAFF | TGTGCCATCAGCGGTAACGACAGGGTTACTGAAGCTTTCTTT
TRBJ1-5 | TRBD1 | NA | TRBV29-1 | CSVGQGVGQPQHF | TGCAGCGTAGGACAGGGGGTTGGTCAGCCCCAGCATTTT
TRBJ2-7 | NA | NA | TRBV10-3 | CAISEYAGSLYEQYF | TGTGCCATCAGTGAGTATGCGGGGAGCCTCTACGAGCAGTACTTC
TRBJ1-1 | TRBD1 | NA | TRBV29-1 | CSAVGEQGANTEAFF | TGCAGCGCCGTTGGGGAACAGGGGGCGAACACTGAAGCTTTCTTT